Sequencing of this T cell receptor (beta chain) was carried out in a study of regulatory T cells in long-lasting Graves disease. Indicated time point: persistent/refractory GD, antithyroid drugs over 5 years with positive TRAb. PBMC RNA was the source of the TCR library. Staff took around 9 milliliters of peripheral blood and put it into EDTA tubes. According to the study, TCR beta libraries were built with iRepertoire HTBI primers and CDR3-region Arm-PCR. Using its own MiXCR run on the multiplex PCR reads, TCRdb lists one record per CDR3 protein. In the table there are 700,000 or so distinct CDR3 sequences, about 30% of which are singletons. CDR1 and CDR2 from the germline V gene are LGHDT and YNNKEL (reference sequence). The CDR3 runs to 16 residues. The V segment lost 3 bases and the J segment 1 base; nucleotides outside the gene matches: 8.

The material sequenced was peripheral blood mononuclear cells (PBMCs), taken when the disease was refractory, from a patient treated with antithyroid drugs. V gene TRBV3-1 combines with J gene TRBJ1-1, with 7 bases lining up with TRBD1. This clonotype was obtained from a female donor with Graves disease. The CDR3 bases are TGTGCCAGCAGCCAGTATCCGGGACAGAAGAACACTGAAGCTTTCTTT. It is translated as CASSQYPGQKNTEAFF.